This TCR beta chain was retrieved from a study of regulatory T cells in long-lasting Graves disease. In the study overall: Antithyroid drugs had been taken by newly diagnosed Graves' patients for under 3 months.

Arm-PCR with iRepertoire HTBI primers amplified the CDR3 regions for these TCR beta libraries. TCRdb passed the multiplex PCR reads through MiXCR, listing each CDR3 protein once. The sample has about 620,000 distinct CDR3 sequences, around 15% seen once. Study findings and constraints: Rather than thyroid tissue, only peripheral blood underwent study. TRBV28 was favored in persistent disease, as were TRBJ1-2 and TRBJ2-5.

The CDR3 is 16 residues long. V gave up 8 bases and J gave up 3 bases; unmatched junction bases: 8. Germline CDR1 is LNHNV and CDR2 is YYDKDF (reference sequence). Specified time point: newly diagnosed GD, antithyroid drugs for less than 3 months. The TCR library was prepared using RNA isolated from PBMCs. The sample holds a few counts of this clonotype. The antigen is not known. A further study also used this sample, focusing on T cells in Graves' hyperthyroidism and ophthalmopathy. Per that paper: A 13 V-J signature model discriminated ophthalmopathy versus stable hyperthyroidism.

The TCR originated in a woman aged 25 to 39 with Graves disease. V is TRBV15 and J is TRBJ2-7; 15 bases fit TRBD2. This specimen consisted of peripheral blood mononuclear cells (PBMCs), obtained at new diagnosis, from a patient treated with antithyroid drugs. The CDR3 here is CATGLAGGPSIYEQYF. The CDR3 DNA follows: TGTGCCACCGGACTAGCGGGAGGGCCGTCGATCTACGAGCAGTACTTC.